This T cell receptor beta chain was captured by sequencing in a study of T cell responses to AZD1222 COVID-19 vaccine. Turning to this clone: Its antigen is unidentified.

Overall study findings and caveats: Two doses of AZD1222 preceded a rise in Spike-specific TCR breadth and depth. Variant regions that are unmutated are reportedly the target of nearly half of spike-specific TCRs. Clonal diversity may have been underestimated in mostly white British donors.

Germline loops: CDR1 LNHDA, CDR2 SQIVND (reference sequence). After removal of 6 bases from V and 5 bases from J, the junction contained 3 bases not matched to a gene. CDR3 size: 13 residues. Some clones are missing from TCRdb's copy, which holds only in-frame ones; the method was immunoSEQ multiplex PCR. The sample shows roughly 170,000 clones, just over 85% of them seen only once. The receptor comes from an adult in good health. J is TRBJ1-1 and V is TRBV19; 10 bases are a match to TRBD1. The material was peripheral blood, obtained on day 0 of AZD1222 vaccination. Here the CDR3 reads CASRTGGRTEAFF. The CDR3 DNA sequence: TGTGCCAGTAGGACAGGGGGCCGGACTGAAGCTTTCTTT.